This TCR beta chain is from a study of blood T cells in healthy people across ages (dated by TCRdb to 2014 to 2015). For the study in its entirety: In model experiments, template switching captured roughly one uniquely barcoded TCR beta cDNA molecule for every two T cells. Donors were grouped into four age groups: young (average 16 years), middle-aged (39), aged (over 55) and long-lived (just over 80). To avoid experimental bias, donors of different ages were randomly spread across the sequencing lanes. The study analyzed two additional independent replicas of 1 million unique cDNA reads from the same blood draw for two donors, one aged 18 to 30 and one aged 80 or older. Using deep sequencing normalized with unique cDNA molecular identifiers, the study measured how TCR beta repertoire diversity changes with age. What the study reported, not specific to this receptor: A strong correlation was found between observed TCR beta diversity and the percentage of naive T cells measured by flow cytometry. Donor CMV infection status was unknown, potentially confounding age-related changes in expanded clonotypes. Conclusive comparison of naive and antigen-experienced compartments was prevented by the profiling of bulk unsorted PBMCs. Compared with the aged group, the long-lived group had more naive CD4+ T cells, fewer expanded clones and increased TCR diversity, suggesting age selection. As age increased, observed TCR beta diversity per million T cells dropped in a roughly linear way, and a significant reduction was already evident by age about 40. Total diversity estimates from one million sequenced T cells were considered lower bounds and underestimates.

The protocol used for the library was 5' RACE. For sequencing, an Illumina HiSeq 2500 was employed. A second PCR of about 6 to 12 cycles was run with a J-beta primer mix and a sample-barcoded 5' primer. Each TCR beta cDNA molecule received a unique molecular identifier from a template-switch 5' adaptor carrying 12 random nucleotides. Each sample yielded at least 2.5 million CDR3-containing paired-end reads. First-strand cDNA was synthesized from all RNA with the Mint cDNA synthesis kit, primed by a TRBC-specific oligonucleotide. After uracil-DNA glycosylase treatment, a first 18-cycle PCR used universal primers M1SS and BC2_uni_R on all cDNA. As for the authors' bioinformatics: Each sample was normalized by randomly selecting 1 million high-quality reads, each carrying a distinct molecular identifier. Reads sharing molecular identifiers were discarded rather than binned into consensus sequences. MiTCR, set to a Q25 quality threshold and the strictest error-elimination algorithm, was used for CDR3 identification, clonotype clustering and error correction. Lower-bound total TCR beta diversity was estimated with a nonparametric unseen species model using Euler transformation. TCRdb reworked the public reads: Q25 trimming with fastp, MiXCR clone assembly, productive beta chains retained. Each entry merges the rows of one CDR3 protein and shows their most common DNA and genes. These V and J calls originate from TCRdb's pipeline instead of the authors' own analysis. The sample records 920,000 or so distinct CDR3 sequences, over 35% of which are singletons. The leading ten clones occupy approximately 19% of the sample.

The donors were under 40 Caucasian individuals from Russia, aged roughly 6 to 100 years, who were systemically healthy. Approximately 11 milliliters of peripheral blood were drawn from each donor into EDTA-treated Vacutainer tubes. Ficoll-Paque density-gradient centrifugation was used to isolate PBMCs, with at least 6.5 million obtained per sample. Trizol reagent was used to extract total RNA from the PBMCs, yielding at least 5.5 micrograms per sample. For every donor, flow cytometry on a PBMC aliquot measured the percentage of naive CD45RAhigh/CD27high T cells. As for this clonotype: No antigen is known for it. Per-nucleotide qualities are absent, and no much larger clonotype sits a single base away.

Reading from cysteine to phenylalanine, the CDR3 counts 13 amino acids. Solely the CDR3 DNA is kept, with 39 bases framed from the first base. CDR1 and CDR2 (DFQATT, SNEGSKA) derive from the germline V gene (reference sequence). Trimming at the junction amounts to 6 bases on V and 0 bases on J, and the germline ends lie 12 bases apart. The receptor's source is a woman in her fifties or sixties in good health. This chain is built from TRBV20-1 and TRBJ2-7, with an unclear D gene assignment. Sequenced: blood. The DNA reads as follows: TGCAGTGCAGAGTTTAGAAGCTCCTACGAGCAGTACTTC. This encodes CSAEFRSSYEQYF.